The rows below give T cell receptor beta chains drawn from one sample of a study of TIL therapy for anti-PD-1-resistant metastatic lung cancer. Produced via immunoSEQ multiplex PCR; TCRdb's table is partial and in-frame only. The table lists roughly 13,000 clones, 66% of them singletons. The sequences come from tumor tissue, collected at baseline. The receptors here all came from a woman between 30 and 85 years old with non-small cell lung cancer. Each CDR3 is given with its conserved first and last residue. A D gene is named only where the DNA matches it firmly. Some rows mark clone size as missing; the rest say once, few, many or name a class of expanded clone.

v_call: TRBV30; clone_size: NA; d_call: NA; j_call: TRBJ1-1; cdr3_nt: TGTGCCTGCGGACGGAACACTGCAGCTTTCTTT; cdr3_aa: CACGRNTAAFF
v_call: TRBV13; clone_size: NA; d_call: NA; j_call: TRBJ1-3; cdr3_nt: TGTGCCAGCAGCTTAGCCAGTGGGGACACCATATATTTT; cdr3_aa: CASSLASGDTIYF
v_call: TRBV10-3; clone_size: NA; d_call: TRBD2; j_call: TRBJ2-3; cdr3_nt: TGTGCCATCAGTGACCCTAGCGGGAGGTCAGATACGCAGTATTTT; cdr3_aa: CAISDPSGRSDTQYF
v_call: TRBV5-1; clone_size: once; d_call: TRBD1; j_call: TRBJ1-3; cdr3_nt: TGCGCCAGCAGATGGGACAGCTCTGGAAACACCATATATTTT; cdr3_aa: CASRWDSSGNTIYF
v_call: TRBV7-2; clone_size: NA; d_call: NA; j_call: TRBJ1-3; cdr3_nt: TGTGCCAGCAGCTTTAACGGGGGCGTTGGAAACACCATATATTTT; cdr3_aa: CASSFNGGVGNTIYF
v_call: TRBV10-3; clone_size: NA; d_call: NA; j_call: TRBJ2-2; cdr3_nt: TGTGCCGTGAGACAGGCTCGAACGGCGGCCGGGGAGCTGTTTTTT; cdr3_aa: CAVRQARTAAGELFF
v_call: TRBV6-5; clone_size: NA; d_call: NA; j_call: TRBJ2-7; cdr3_nt: TGTGCCAGCAGACGGGCCAGCCACCCCTCCTACGAGCAGTACTTC; cdr3_aa: CASRRASHPSYEQYF
v_call: TRBV28; clone_size: few; d_call: TRBD1; j_call: TRBJ1-5; cdr3_nt: TGTGCCAGCAGTTCGGGACAGGGAAGCAATCAGCCCCAGCATTTT; cdr3_aa: CASSSGQGSNQPQHF
v_call: TRBV27; clone_size: NA; d_call: NA; j_call: TRBJ2-7; cdr3_nt: TGTGCCAGCAGGCTCCGTGGGGACACCTACTACGAGCAGTACTTC; cdr3_aa: CASRLRGDTYYEQYF
v_call: TRBV7-2; clone_size: few; d_call: NA; j_call: TRBJ1-1; cdr3_nt: TGTGCCAGCAGTATACAGGTGACTGAAGCTTTCTTT; cdr3_aa: CASSIQVTEAFF
v_call: TRBV2; clone_size: NA; d_call: NA; j_call: TRBJ2-7; cdr3_nt: TGTGCCAGCAGTACCCGACAGCGTAGCTCCTACGAGCAGTACTTC; cdr3_aa: CASSTRQRSSYEQYF
v_call: TRBV28; clone_size: NA; d_call: TRBD1; j_call: TRBJ2-5; cdr3_nt: TGTGCCAGCACCACAGGGGGACAGGGGGCTGAGACCCAGTACTTC; cdr3_aa: CASTTGGQGAETQYF
v_call: TRBV4-1; clone_size: NA; d_call: TRBD2; j_call: TRBJ2-7; cdr3_nt: TGCGCCAGCAGCCATGGGACTAGCGGAGGCTACGAGCAGTACTTC; cdr3_aa: CASSHGTSGGYEQYF
v_call: TRBV5-1; clone_size: NA; d_call: NA; j_call: TRBJ1-2; cdr3_nt: TGCGCCAGCAGCTTGGCCGCACCATCCGACTATGGCTACACCTTC; cdr3_aa: CASSLAAPSDYGYTF
v_call: TRBV6-1; clone_size: NA; d_call: TRBD1; j_call: TRBJ1-4; cdr3_nt: TGTGCCACCCAAAGCAGGGGGACTAATGAAAAACTGTTTTTT; cdr3_aa: CATQSRGTNEKLFF
v_call: TRBV9; clone_size: once; d_call: NA; j_call: TRBJ2-3; cdr3_nt: TGTGCCAGCAGCGTAGGAGGTGAGACTGGCACAGATACGCAGTATTTT; cdr3_aa: CASSVGGETGTDTQYF
v_call: TRBV2; clone_size: NA; d_call: NA; j_call: TRBJ1-1; cdr3_nt: TGTGCCAGCTTAGTGCGGACTGGACGGAATGAAGCTTTCTTT; cdr3_aa: CASLVRTGRNEAFF
v_call: TRBV5-1; clone_size: NA; d_call: NA; j_call: TRBJ2-1; cdr3_nt: TGCGCCAGCAGCCCCTTTCTGACAGGCAATGAGCAGTTCTTC; cdr3_aa: CASSPFLTGNEQFF
v_call: TRBV6-1; clone_size: NA; d_call: TRBD1; j_call: TRBJ2-7; cdr3_nt: TGTGCCAGCAGTGAAGCCTGGACAGGGGACGAGCAGTACTTC; cdr3_aa: CASSEAWTGDEQYF
v_call: TRBV10-1; clone_size: NA; d_call: NA; j_call: TRBJ2-1; cdr3_nt: TGCGCCAGCAGTGAGGCCACTAGAAACGGGCGCAATGAGCAGTTCTTC; cdr3_aa: CASSEATRNGRNEQFF
v_call: TRBV6-5; clone_size: NA; d_call: NA; j_call: TRBJ2-2; cdr3_nt: TGTGCCAGCAGGAAGGGGGGGCGGAACACCGGGGAGCTGTTTTTT; cdr3_aa: CASRKGGRNTGELFF
v_call: TRBV2; clone_size: NA; d_call: NA; j_call: TRBJ2-5; cdr3_nt: TGTGCCAGCAGTGAAGGGACAGTCGGCGAGACCCAGTACTTC; cdr3_aa: CASSEGTVGETQYF
v_call: TRBV11-2; clone_size: NA; d_call: TRBD2; j_call: TRBJ2-2; cdr3_nt: TGTGCCAGCACCAGGAGCGGGGGCACCGGGGAGCTGTTTTTT; cdr3_aa: CASTRSGGTGELFF
v_call: TRBV6-6; clone_size: medium-sized; d_call: TRBD1; j_call: TRBJ1-2; cdr3_nt: TGTGCCAGCAGTTCGGGGGACAGGAACACCTTC; cdr3_aa: CASSSGDRNTF
v_call: TRBV27; clone_size: NA; d_call: TRBD1; j_call: TRBJ1-3; cdr3_nt: TGTGCCAGCAGACGACAGGGCCCCTCTGGAAACACCATATATTTT; cdr3_aa: CASRRQGPSGNTIYF
v_call: TRBV11-2; clone_size: few; d_call: NA; j_call: TRBJ2-7; cdr3_nt: TGTGCCAGCAGCCCCGGATTTAGCAAACACTACGAGCAGTACTTC; cdr3_aa: CASSPGFSKHYEQYF
v_call: TRBV7-8; clone_size: NA; d_call: TRBD2; j_call: TRBJ2-5; cdr3_nt: TGTGCCAGCAGCTTAGGGGGACTAGCGGGGACCCAAGAGACCCAGTACTTC; cdr3_aa: CASSLGGLAGTQETQYF
v_call: TRBV5-1; clone_size: NA; d_call: NA; j_call: TRBJ2-7; cdr3_nt: TGCGCCAGCAGCTTGGGACGGGAAACCTACGAGCAGTACTTC; cdr3_aa: CASSLGRETYEQYF
v_call: TRBV6-5; clone_size: NA; d_call: NA; j_call: TRBJ1-5; cdr3_nt: TGTGCCAGCAGTCCCGGACAGAGCGGGTCGCAGCCCCAGCATTTT; cdr3_aa: CASSPGQSGSQPQHF